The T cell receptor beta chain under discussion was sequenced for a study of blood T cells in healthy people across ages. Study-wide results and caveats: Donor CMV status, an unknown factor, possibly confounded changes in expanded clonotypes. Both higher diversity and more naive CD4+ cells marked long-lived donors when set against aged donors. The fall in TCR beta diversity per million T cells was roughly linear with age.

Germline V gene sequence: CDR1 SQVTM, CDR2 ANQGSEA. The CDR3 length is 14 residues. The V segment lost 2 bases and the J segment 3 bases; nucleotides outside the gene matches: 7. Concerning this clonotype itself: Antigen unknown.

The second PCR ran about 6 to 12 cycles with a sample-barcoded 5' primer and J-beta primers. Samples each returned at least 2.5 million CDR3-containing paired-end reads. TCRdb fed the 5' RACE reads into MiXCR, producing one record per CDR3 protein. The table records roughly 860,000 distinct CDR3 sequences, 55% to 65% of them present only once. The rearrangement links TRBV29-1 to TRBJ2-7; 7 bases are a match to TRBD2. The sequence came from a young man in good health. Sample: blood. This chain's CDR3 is CSVELSGVGYEQYF. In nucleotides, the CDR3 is TGCAGCGTTGAATTGAGCGGGGTTGGCTACGAGCAGTACTTC.